These T cell receptor beta chains were read from a single sample in a study of spatial heterogeneity in lung cancer. A single record per CDR3 protein comes from TCRdb applying MiXCR to the 5' RACE reads. The table lists 9,000 to 13,000 distinct CDR3 sequences, 24% of them singletons, with approximately 33% in the top ten. Material: PBMCs, obtained at surgery. The receptor source for this set is a female donor with early-stage non-small cell lung cancer. CDR3s include the opening cysteine and the closing phenylalanine or tryptophan. The size of a clone is reported for some rows only, either as once, few or many, or as a class for expanded clones.

cdr3_aa clone_size v_call
CSARYPGGRRETQYF few TRBV20-1
CASSQDRGSGYNEQFF once TRBV4-1
CSARAGSGTGEQTQYF medium-sized TRBV20-1
CSAAQDSSLSYEQYF few TRBV20-1
CASSLTATGGQETQYF few TRBV7-3
CASSMGDRVGNQPQHF few TRBV7-2
CASSEVGAGALSGELFF few TRBV2
CASSSTGDTGELFF many TRBV19
CASSPQRASGRDEQFF few TRBV4-1
CASSEWAENEAFF NA TRBV10-2
CASSSGREVEQFF NA TRBV27
CASSLAGGGAGELFF medium-sized TRBV27
CASSFSQLAGAPYEQYF medium-sized TRBV28
CASSQAVGFVLSEAFF medium-sized TRBV3-1
CSAKTGDTEAFF few TRBV20-1
CASSSTGTGSQPQHF medium-sized TRBV18
CASSPAVAGELEFF few TRBV18
CASTPVGRVLTF few TRBV12-3/TRBV12-4
CSAEGPLGWATDTQYF NA TRBV20-1
CASSLEDSGRTQYF few TRBV5-5
CASSQLTF few TRBV12-3/TRBV12-4
CASGGTSGTSEQYF NA TRBV2
CASSIAPGQGGTDTQYF few TRBV7-2
CASSGTSGTINEQFF many TRBV2
CASSMSGQKFSNSPLHF NA TRBV18
CASSTGRAYEQYF few TRBV7-2
CASSEGETDYNEQFF medium-sized TRBV6-1
CASSLGLAGGGEQYF many TRBV7-2
CASSPRSTPDTQYF NA TRBV18
CTALAGGPLIDTGELFF NA TRBV29-1
CASSRRYHRDKANYGYTF NA TRBV28
CASHGTHRQFF medium-sized TRBV7-9
CASSVQDGETQYF NA TRBV6-1
CASRVAGGAGNEQFF few TRBV10-2
CASSSRGQGGETQYF NA TRBV28
CASSAGQPVSGYTF NA TRBV7-2
CSVQGSGEQFF NA TRBV29-1
CASSLGLAGGLEQFF NA TRBV14
CASSLEQTHSNQPQHF many TRBV5-1
CSVATGGRETQYF NA TRBV29-1
CASSLAAETQYF many TRBV5-1
CASSVGVSTDTQYF NA TRBV9
CASTGRAYNSPLHF NA TRBV6-5
CASRRDRANTEAFF NA TRBV6-5
CASSTDGRTNEKLFF few TRBV19
CASSLTGFGTGELFF NA TRBV5-1
CASSLPGTTTQYF many TRBV7-2
CSARDNNEKLFF many TRBV20-1
CSGRDIGPETQYF few TRBV20-1
CASSTGPAEETQYF NA TRBV11-1
CASSQPRQGDTGELFF few TRBV4-1
CASSPRERSYNEQFF many TRBV7-8
CASSLGQGGTDTQYF few TRBV5-1
CASTEGAGDVETQYF medium-sized TRBV6-2/TRBV6-3